Shown below are 10 T cell receptor beta chains from a single sample sequenced in a study of patients and donors after allogeneic stem cell transplantation. Each CDR3 protein gets one entry after TCRdb re-called the RT-PCR reads with MiXCR. This table holds roughly 960,000 distinct CDR3 sequences, more than 15% found once. Material for sequencing was blood, either unsorted or a sorted T cell fraction (not recorded which). Every receptor here comes from a human donor who was either an allogeneic HSCT recipient or a stem cell or donor lymphocyte infusion donor (not recorded which). It is not recorded whose cells these are; they may come from a transplant donor.

This clonotype was detected many times. The V gene is TRBV7-2, the J gene TRBJ2-2; 8 nucleotides match TRBD2. The CDR3 sequence is 15 residues long. Trimming took 2 bases from V and 6 from J; bases not matched to a gene: 5. CDR1 is SGHTA, CDR2 FQGNSA, per germline. CDR3 in amino acids: CASSLLAGGPGELFF. The CDR3 DNA is TGTGCCAGCAGCTTACTGGCGGGAGGTCCCGGGGAGCTGTTTTTT.

J is TRBJ2-2 and V is TRBV20-1; 12 bases agree with TRBD1. The CDR3 is 16 residues long. Germline CDR1 DFQATT, CDR2 SNEGSKA (reference sequence). J was trimmed by 3 bases and V by 3 bases; bases with no gene match: 5. CDR3 sequence reads: CSASRDRGRDTGELFF. CDR3 DNA sequence: TGCAGTGCTAGCCGGGACAGGGGGCGCGACACCGGGGAGCTGTTTTTT.

J is TRBJ2-3 and V is TRBV29-1; D could derive from TRBD1 or TRBD2 (5 bases each). This CDR3 is 13 amino acids long. Germline CDR1 SQVTM, CDR2 ANQGSEA. V was clipped by 7 bases and J by 0 bases, with 11 bases between them. The CDR3 DNA is TGCAGCGGCCGGGACGCTAGCACAGATACGCAGTATTTT. This codes for CSGRDASTDTQYF.

There are a few counts of this clonotype. The chain employs TRBV20-1 and TRBJ2-1; 9 nucleotides line up with TRBD2. Germline V lookup: CDR1 DFQATT, CDR2 SNEGSKA (reference sequence). V shed 6 bases and J 4 bases; nucleotides not matched to a gene: 7. CDR3 length: 14 residues. CDR3 residues: CSAGLAGRYNEQFF. DNA for the CDR3: TGCAGTGCGGGCCTAGCGGGAAGATACAATGAGCAGTTCTTC.

This chain joins TRBV20-1 and TRBJ1-6; TRBD1 matches 9 bases. V was clipped by 0 bases and J by 8 bases; unmatched bases: 5. This CDR3 comprises 15 residues. The germline V gene has CDR1 DFQATT and CDR2 SNEGSKA (reference sequence). DNA for the CDR3: TGCAGTGCTAGAGATCGCCGACAGGGGGATTCACCCCTCCACTTT. Residues: CSARDRRQGDSPLHF.

This clonotype has only a few counts. The J gene is TRBJ2-2, the V gene TRBV4-2; 8 bases map to TRBD2. This CDR3 contains 17 residues. Germline CDR1 is LGHNA and CDR2 is YNFKEQ. Trimming cost V 7 bases and J 0 bases; bases outside gene matches: 10. The CDR3 nucleotides are TGTGCCAGCACCTCATTCCGGGGGGGGTCGAACACCGGGGAGCTGTTTTTT. Its protein is CASTSFRGGSNTGELFF.

This clonotype was counted ten times or more. This sequence joins TRBV6-1 and TRBJ1-1; the D is unclear. In germline, CDR1 is MNHNS, CDR2 SASEGT. The CDR3 totals 11 residues. V was trimmed by 6 bases and J by 1 base, leaving 3 bases between them. The CDR3: CASRANTEAFF. CDR3 DNA sequence: TGTGCCAGCAGAGCGAACACTGAAGCTTTCTTT.

J is TRBJ2-2 and V is TRBV6-5; D call uncertain. The CDR3 sequence is 15 residues long. Per germline, CDR1 MNHEY and CDR2 SVGAGI. The V gene lost 4 bases and the J gene lost 7 bases, with 16 bases spanning the gap. CDR3 nucleotides: TGTGCCAGCAGTTTCATCCCGGGTTCGGACGGGGAGCTGTTTTTT. It specifies CASSFIPGSDGELFF.

The rearrangement uses TRBV7-9 and TRBJ2-5; D may be TRBD1 (6 bases). The CDR3 contains 17 residues. Germline V gene data show CDR1 as SEHNR and CDR2 as FQNEAQ (reference sequence). Trimming removed 6 bases from V and 0 bases from J, with 20 bases in between. This CDR3 is CASSSPRDNRYQETQYF. CDR3 DNA: TGTGCCAGCAGTAGCCCCCGGGACAACAGGTACCAAGAGACCCAGTACTTC.

V gene TRBV18 combines with J gene TRBJ2-3; D gene uncertain. Germline lookup yields CDR1 KGHSH and CDR2 LQKENI. The V gene lost 0 bases and the J gene lost 0 bases, with 10 bases spanning the gap. The length of the CDR3 is 16 residues. The DNA of the CDR3 is TGTGCCAGCTCACCACCGGCGCATACGAGCACAGATACGCAGTATTTT. Translating it yields CASSPPAHTSTDTQYF.